This entry features one T cell receptor (beta chain) sequence. This entry belongs to a study of siplizumab effects on memory and regulatory T cells. The repertoire was sequenced with immunoSEQ multiplex PCR; TCRdb's copy has only in-frame clones and lacks some. The sample holds about 110,000 clones, over 85% seen once. This CDR3 has 15 residues. Trimming removed 6 bases from V and 7 bases from J; junction bases left unmatched: 8. Germline assignment: CDR1 MNHNY and CDR2 SVGAGI (reference sequence). Sequenced sample: CD4+ T cells sorted from blood. This rearrangement joins TRBV6-6 to TRBJ1-5, with 11 bases fitting TRBD1. The TCR originated in a human donor in good health. Written as DNA, the CDR3 is TGTGCCAGCAGGTCAACCGGGACAGGGGGACAGCCCCAGCATTTT. Translating it yields CASRSTGTGGQPQHF.